This T cell receptor beta chain was sequenced for a study of blood T cells in healthy people across ages (dated by TCRdb to the mid-2010s). A note on the overall study: In model experiments, template switching captured about one uniquely barcoded TCR beta cDNA molecule for every two T cells. Using deep sequencing normalized with unique cDNA molecular identifiers, the study measured how TCR beta repertoire diversity changes with age. Using the same blood draw, the study looked at two additional independent replicas of 1 million unique cDNA reads for two donors, one aged 18 to 30 and the other aged 80 or older. The donors were divided into four age groups: young (average roughly 17 years), middle-aged (under 40), aged (approximately 62) and long-lived (82). To avoid experimental bias, donors of different ages were randomly spread across the sequencing lanes.

Taken from cysteine to phenylalanine, the CDR3 has 15 residues. Only the CDR3 part of the read is kept: 45 bases, read in frame from the first base. Between the V and J ends, shortened by 0 bases and 0 bases respectively, the junction contains 9 bases. For CDR1 and CDR2, the germline V gene lists ENHRY and SYGVKD. Donors were 39 systemically healthy Caucasian individuals from Russia aged roughly 6 to 95 years. Each donor gave roughly 9 milliliters of peripheral blood, drawn into EDTA-treated Vacutainer tubes. PBMCs were isolated by Ficoll-Paque density-gradient centrifugation, with at least 6 million obtained per sample. Trizol reagent was used to extract total RNA from the PBMCs, yielding at least 6 micrograms per sample. The percentages of naive CD45RAhigh/CD27high T cells were determined by flow cytometry on a PBMC aliquot from every donor. As regards this clonotype: Its antigen has not been determined. The input lacks base qualities; no much larger clone sits a single base away.

What the research found in general, with its limitations: Because the CMV infection status of the donors was unknown, age-related changes in expanded clonotypes may potentially have been confounded. Since profiling was done on bulk unsorted PBMCs, naive and antigen-experienced compartments could not be conclusively compared. Observed TCR beta diversity per million T cells fell roughly linearly with age, and a significant reduction was already apparent by age around 40. A strong correlation was found between observed TCR beta diversity and the percentage of naive T cells measured by flow cytometry. Estimates of total diversity based on one million sequenced T cells were regarded as lower bounds and as underestimates. Compared with the aged group, the long-lived group had more naive CD4+ T cells, fewer expanded clones and increased TCR diversity, suggesting age selection.

Receptor amplification or capture employed 5' RACE. TCRdb lists the instrument as Illumina HiSeq 2500. A second PCR of about 6 to 11 cycles was run with a J-beta primer mix and a sample-barcoded 5' primer. A unique molecular identifier was introduced onto each TCR beta cDNA molecule by a template-switch 5' adaptor carrying 12 random nucleotides. Each sample yielded at least 2.5 million CDR3-containing paired-end reads. The Mint cDNA synthesis kit, primed by a TRBC-specific oligonucleotide, was used to synthesize first-strand cDNA from all RNA. Following uracil-DNA glycosylase treatment, a first 18-cycle PCR with universal primers M1SS and BC2_uni_R was performed on all cDNA. The authors processed their data as follows. For normalization, 1 million high-quality reads, each with a distinct molecular identifier, were randomly selected from each sample. Reads sharing molecular identifiers were discarded rather than binned into consensus sequences. MiTCR, set to a Q25 quality threshold and the strictest error-elimination algorithm, was used for CDR3 identification, clonotype clustering and error correction. A nonparametric unseen species model with Euler transformation was used to estimate lower-bound total TCR beta diversity. TCRdb redid the processing of the public reads, applying fastp at Q25 and MiXCR, and retained in-frame beta chains. Each entry is one CDR3 protein sequence, shown with its most common DNA and genes. What appears here as the V and J calls and clone size reflects TCRdb's work, not the paper's. The table for this sample lists more than 1,400,000 distinct CDR3 sequences; 35% to 45% of them were counted only once. The biggest ten clones account for 7.9% of the sample.

The TCR was taken from a woman in her late teens or twenties in good health. The chain couples TRBV10-3 to TRBJ2-7; TRBD2 could be the D gene, as 6 bases match. Specimen: blood. The CDR3 region reads CAISESGLSSYEQYF. At the DNA level, the sequence is TGTGCCATCAGTGAGTCGGGACTTAGCTCCTACGAGCAGTACTTC.